This TCR beta chain was retrieved from a study of T cells in Graves' hyperthyroidism and ophthalmopathy (dated by TCRdb to the late 2010s). Context from the whole study: Peripheral blood samples were taken at initial diagnosis, before any treatment was given. The approximately 100 discovery patients were randomly divided into training and test sets at a 7:3 ratio. TCR Vbeta CDR3 sequencing of 120 to 150 peripheral blood samples (43 ophthalmopathy, about 75 hyperthyroidism and approximately 17 progressor patients) is reported in the paper. The study also compared thyroid tissue and blood T-cell repertoires from 5 to 7 Graves' hyperthyroidism patients. Once sampling was done, hyperthyroidism patients were given methimazole at a starting dose of 30 mg daily, whereas ophthalmopathy patients were given high-dose intravenous methylprednisolone. Prospective prediction of ophthalmopathy was tested in an independent validation cohort consisting of about 20 hyperthyroidism patients and 15 to 17 patients who later progressed to ophthalmopathy. To identify TCR V-J signatures that set the groups apart, the researchers used a discovery cohort of roughly 100 patients, made up of roughly 45 with Graves' ophthalmopathy and approximately 57 with stable Graves' hyperthyroidism. The research as a whole found: During validation, the model predicted progression to ophthalmopathy a median of approximately 6 months ahead of onset, with around 65% sensitivity and around 72% specificity. A model built on a 13 V-J signature distinguished ophthalmopathy from stable hyperthyroidism, reaching about 89% sensitivity and under 84% specificity in cross-validation and 80%/75% in testing. Most expanded thyroid clonotypes (frequency above 0.001) were also detected in blood, suggesting blood repertoires may reflect thyroid immune responses. Sample size was not statistically predetermined, and blinding of investigators to group allocation was not performed.

About this clonotype itself: Its cognate antigen has yet to be identified. A much larger clonotype is one base distant, so this may be a read error.

CDR1 and CDR2, per the germline V gene (reference sequence), are LGHDT and YNNKEL. The CDR3 runs 15 residues from the cysteine to the phenylalanine. Solely the CDR3 DNA is kept, with 45 bases framed from the first base. The TCR beta CDR3 regions were amplified from the RNA transcripts. A first-round RT-PCR of the TCR CDR3 used the HTBI primer set with the Qiagen OneStep RT-PCR kit. Libraries were constructed in a second round of multiplex PCR, after which size selection and purification were performed. Sequencing of the libraries was done on an Illumina HiSeq2000 using paired-end 100 bp reads. For the original study's pipeline: SOAPnuke was used to process the raw data, with reads discarded if the reads contained adapters or uncalled bases, had a mean Phred below 15, or lacked an exact constant-primer or identifier match. High-quality paired reads were merged using COPE v1.2.5, and each unique nucleotide sequence was defined as a clonotype. MiTCR v1.1 was used to align clonotypes to the IMGT TRBV, TRBD and TRBJ reference segments. The analysis was restricted to V-J combinations with a frequency above 0.0001, which together covered about 99% of the repertoires. A TCS score was defined as the ratio between F50 (clonal expansion) and ExV (chaos), using BLOSUM62-based TCRdist between CDR3 peptides within each V-J. Welch's t-statistics and random forest reduced 450 to 600 V-J features to under 15, which were used in a naive Bayes classifier (R e1071). The public reads were run again by TCRdb, first through fastp at Q25 and then through MiXCR, and only productive beta chains were kept. Every distinct CDR3 protein forms one entry, paired with its most common genes and DNA. Here the V and J calls rest on TCRdb's processing, not on the authors' analysis. The sample data list about 600,000 distinct CDR3 sequences, and roughly 15% of these were observed just once. The biggest ten clones account for approximately 3.5% of the sample.

Ophthalmopathy patients had moderately to severely active disease, Clinical Activity Score of at least 3, NOSPECS grade of at least 4, and duration under 3 months. Any patient with an uncontrolled infection, another autoimmune disease, pregnancy or lactation was excluded. Diagnoses relied on clinical symptoms, serum thyroxine and TRAb, thyroid ultrasound and orbital computed tomography. PBMCs were isolated from 10 ml of fresh peripheral blood by Ficoll-Paque density gradient centrifugation. Total RNA was extracted using Trizol reagent, and RNA quality was assessed on an Agilent 2100 Bioanalyzer. The rearrangement joined TRBV3-1 to TRBJ1-2, with a weak D call of TRBD1 (5 bases match). Sequenced material: blood. The sequence was obtained from a woman between 40 and 50 years old with Graves' ophthalmopathy. The DNA sequence is TGTGCCAGCAGCCTCACGGCCCGGGGGAACTATGGCTACGCCTTC. It specifies CASSLTARGNYGYAF.